This TCR beta chain was sequenced in a study of spatial heterogeneity in lung cancer. The time point was: sample taken at primary tumor resection. No cells were sorted before sequencing. The whole RNA sequenced was extracted from tumor, nontumor lung or frozen PBMC. TCRdb recomputed calls from the 5' RACE reads with MiXCR, one row per CDR3 protein. The profile shows about 10,000 distinct CDR3 sequences, over 6% of them singletons. This clonotype was counted ten times or more. This CDR3 region has 13 residues. V was cut by 2 bases and J by 8 bases, with 12 bases left in between. Germline CDR1 reads MNHEY; CDR2 reads SVGEGT.

Specimen: normal lung tissue next to the tumor, collected at surgery. The receptor was derived from a male donor with early-stage non-small cell lung cancer. The rearrangement joins TRBV6-2 or TRBV6-3 to TRBJ1-2, with D unclear. The CDR3 spells CASSYQPGDGYTF. CDR3 DNA: TGTGCCAGCAGTTACCAACCAGGTGACGGCTACACCTTC.